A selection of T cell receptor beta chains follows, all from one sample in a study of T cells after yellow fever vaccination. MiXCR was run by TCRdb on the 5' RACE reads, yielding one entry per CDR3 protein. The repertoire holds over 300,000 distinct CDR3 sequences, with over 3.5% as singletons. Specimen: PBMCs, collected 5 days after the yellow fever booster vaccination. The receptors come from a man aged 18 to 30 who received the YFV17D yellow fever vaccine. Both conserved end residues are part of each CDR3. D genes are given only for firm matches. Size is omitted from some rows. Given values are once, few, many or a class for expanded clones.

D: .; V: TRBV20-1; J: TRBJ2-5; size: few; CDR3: CSANREGAGETQYF; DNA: TGCAGTGCTAACAGGGAAGGGGCTGGAGAGACCCAGTACTTC
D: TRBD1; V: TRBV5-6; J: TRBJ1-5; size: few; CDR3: CASSPGQGLQPQHF; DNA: TGTGCCAGCAGTCCGGGACAGGGCCTCCAGCCCCAGCATTTT
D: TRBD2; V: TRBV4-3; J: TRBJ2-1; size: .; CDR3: CASSQGGGAWNNEQFF; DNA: TGCGCCAGCAGCCAAGGGGGAGGGGCGTGGAACAATGAGCAGTTCTTC
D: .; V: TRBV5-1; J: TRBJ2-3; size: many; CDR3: CASSLEDTQYF; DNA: TGCGCCAGCAGCTTGGAAGATACGCAGTATTTT
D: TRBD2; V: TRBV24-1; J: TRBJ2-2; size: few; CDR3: CATSDPQRGGRVTGELFF; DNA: TGTGCCACCAGTGATCCCCAGCGGGGGGGCCGGGTCACCGGGGAGCTGTTTTTT
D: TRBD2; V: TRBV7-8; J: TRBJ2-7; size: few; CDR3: CASSPLAGRSYEQYF; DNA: TGTGCCAGCAGCCCCTTAGCGGGACGCTCCTACGAGCAGTACTTC
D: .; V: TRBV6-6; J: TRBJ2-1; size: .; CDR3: CASRPGEYNEQFF; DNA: TGTGCCAGCAGACCGGGGGAATACAATGAGCAGTTCTTC
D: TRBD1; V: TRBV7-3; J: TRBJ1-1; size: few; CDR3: CASSSTGGYEAFF; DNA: TGTGCCAGCAGCTCGACAGGGGGATATGAAGCTTTCTTT
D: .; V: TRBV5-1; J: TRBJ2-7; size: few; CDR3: CASSFKLGPHEQYF; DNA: TGCGCCAGCAGCTTTAAATTAGGGCCCCACGAGCAGTACTTC
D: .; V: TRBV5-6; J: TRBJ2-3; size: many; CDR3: CASSLGSGRWDTQYF; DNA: TGTGCCAGCAGCTTGGGGTCAGGGAGGTGGGATACGCAGTATTTT
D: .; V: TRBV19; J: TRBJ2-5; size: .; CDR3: CASNRRRGMKTQYF; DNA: TGTGCCAGTAATCGAAGGAGAGGGATGAAGACCCAGTACTTC
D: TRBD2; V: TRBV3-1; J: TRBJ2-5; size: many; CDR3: CASSGQRGARETQYF; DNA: TGTGCCAGCAGCGGACAGCGGGGGGCTAGGGAGACCCAGTACTTC
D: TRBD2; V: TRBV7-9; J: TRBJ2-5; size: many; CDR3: CASRPSGGAVETQYF; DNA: TGTGCCAGCAGACCAAGCGGGGGGGCCGTGGAGACCCAGTACTTC
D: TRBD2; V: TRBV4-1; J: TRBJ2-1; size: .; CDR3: CASSQPLLAGALNEQFF; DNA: TGCGCCAGCAGCCAACCCTTGCTAGCGGGGGCTCTCAATGAGCAGTTCTTC
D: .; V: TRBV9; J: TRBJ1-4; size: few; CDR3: CASSIRDGIGEKLFF; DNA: TGTGCCAGCAGCATCCGGGACGGTATTGGTGAAAAACTGTTTTTT
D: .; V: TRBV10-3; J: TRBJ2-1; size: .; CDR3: CAISESSAGSYNEQFF; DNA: TGTGCCATCAGTGAGTCCAGCGCCGGTTCCTACAATGAGCAGTTCTTC
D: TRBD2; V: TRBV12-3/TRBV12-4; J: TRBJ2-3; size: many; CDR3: CASRFTSGGGTDTQYF; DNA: TGTGCCAGCAGGTTCACTAGCGGGGGTGGCACAGATACGCAGTATTTT
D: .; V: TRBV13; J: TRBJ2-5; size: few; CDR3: CASSRTMGTQYF; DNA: TGTGCCAGCAGCCGGACCATGGGGACCCAGTACTTC
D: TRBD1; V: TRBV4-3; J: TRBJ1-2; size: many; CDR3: CASSQEEVWRQGAHGYTF; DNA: TGCGCCAGCAGCCAAGAAGAGGTCTGGAGACAGGGGGCCCATGGCTACACCTTC
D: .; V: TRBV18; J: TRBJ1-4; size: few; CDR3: CASSPRTGSNEKLFF; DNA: TGTGCCAGCTCACCACGAACCGGGTCTAATGAAAAACTGTTTTTT
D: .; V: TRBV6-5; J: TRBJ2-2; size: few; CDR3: CASSYSDVTGELFF; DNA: TGTGCCAGCAGTTACTCTGACGTTACCGGGGAGCTGTTTTTT
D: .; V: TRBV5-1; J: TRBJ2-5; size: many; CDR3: CASSLAFQETQYF; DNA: TGCGCCAGCAGCTTGGCCTTTCAAGAGACCCAGTACTTC
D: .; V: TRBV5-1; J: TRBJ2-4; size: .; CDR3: CASSPDTAVWGKNIQYF; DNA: TGCGCCAGCAGCCCGGACACGGCCGTCTGGGGCAAAAACATTCAGTACTTC
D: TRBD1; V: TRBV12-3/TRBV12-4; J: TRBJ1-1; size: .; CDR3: CASSPLPTGLNTEAFF; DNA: TGTGCCAGCAGTCCTCTCCCGACAGGGTTGAACACTGAAGCTTTCTTT
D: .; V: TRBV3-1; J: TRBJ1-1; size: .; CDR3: CASSKDRRPAGNTEAFF; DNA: TGTGCCAGCAGCAAAGACCGTCGCCCAGCGGGGAACACTGAAGCTTTCTTT
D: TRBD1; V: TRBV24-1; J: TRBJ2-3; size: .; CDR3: CATSDSARQGADTQYF; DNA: TGTGCCACCAGTGATTCGGCGAGACAGGGCGCAGATACGCAGTATTTT
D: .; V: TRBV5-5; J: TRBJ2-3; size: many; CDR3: CASSLFSQSTDTQYF; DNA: TGTGCCAGCAGCTTGTTTTCTCAGAGCACAGATACGCAGTATTTT
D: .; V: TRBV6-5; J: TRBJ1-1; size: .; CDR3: CASSYGGSNTEAFF; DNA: TGTGCCAGCAGTTATGGGGGGTCGAACACTGAAGCTTTCTTT
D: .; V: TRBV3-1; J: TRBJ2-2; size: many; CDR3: CASSQNGLAGELFF; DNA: TGTGCCAGCAGCCAGAACGGCCTGGCCGGGGAGCTGTTTTTT
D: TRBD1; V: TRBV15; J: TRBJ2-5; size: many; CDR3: CATSRGDRGGETQYF; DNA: TGTGCCACCAGCAGGGGAGACAGGGGCGGGGAGACCCAGTACTTC
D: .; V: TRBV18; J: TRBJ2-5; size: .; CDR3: CASSPRDEETQYF; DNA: TGTGCCAGCTCACCCAGGGACGAAGAGACCCAGTACTTC
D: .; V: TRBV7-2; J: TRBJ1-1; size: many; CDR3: CASSFGAAMNTEAFF; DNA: TGTGCCAGCAGCTTCGGGGCAGCGATGAACACTGAAGCTTTCTTT
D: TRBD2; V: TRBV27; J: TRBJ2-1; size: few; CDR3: CASSLLTSGGPRDEQFF; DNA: TGTGCCAGCAGTTTATTGACTAGCGGGGGGCCCCGGGATGAGCAGTTCTTC
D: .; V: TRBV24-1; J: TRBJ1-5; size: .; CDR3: CATSDRNQPQHF; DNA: TGTGCCACCAGCGACAGGAATCAGCCCCAGCATTTT
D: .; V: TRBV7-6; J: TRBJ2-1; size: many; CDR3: CASSLQLNEQFF; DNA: TGTGCCAGCAGCTTACAATTGAATGAGCAGTTCTTC
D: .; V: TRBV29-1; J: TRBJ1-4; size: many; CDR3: CSVERVNEKLFF; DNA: TGCAGCGTTGAGAGGGTTAATGAAAAACTGTTTTTT